This TCR beta chain was sequenced in a study of preoperative IRX-2 immunotherapy in early breast cancer. As to treatment: preoperative locoregional IRX-2 cytokine immunotherapy. Patients received preoperative, locoregional IRX-2 cytokine immunotherapy in a phase Ib study. The germline V gene has CDR1 LGHNA and CDR2 YSLEER. The CDR3 loop spans 14 amino acids. V dropped 0 bases and J dropped 0 bases, with 2 bases sitting between them. Sequencing used immunoSEQ multiplex PCR; TCRdb keeps in-frame clones, though not all of them. This sample has 30,000 or so clones, with around 87% found just once. The TCR comes from a human donor with breast cancer. The specimen was obtained from a patient treated with IRX-2 immunotherapy. The chain couples TRBV4-3 to TRBJ2-2; D call uncertain. The CDR3 DNA follows: TGCGCCAGCAGCCAAGAGGCGAACACCGGGGAGCTGTTTTTT. Encoded protein: CASSQEANTGELFF.